What follows are 30 T cell receptor beta chains derived from one specimen sequenced in a study of control samples from healthy donors and cancer patients. Some clones are missing from TCRdb's copy, which holds only in-frame ones; the method was immunoSEQ multiplex PCR. The sample shows around 81,000 clones, 93% of them seen only once. The sample taken for sequencing was blood. These receptors all come from a woman aged 30 to 39 in good health.

V usage is TRBV19 and J usage is TRBJ1-6; no reliable D call. The V gene's germline CDR1 is LNHDA and CDR2 SQIVND (reference sequence). The CDR3 extends over 14 amino acids. V lost 4 bases, J lost 8 bases, and 12 bases lay in between. The CDR3 sequence is CASSTERGHSPLHF. The DNA of the CDR3 is TGTGCCAGTAGTACTGAAAGAGGACATTCACCCCTCCACTTT.

The rearrangement uses TRBV28 and TRBJ2-3; D is uncertain. Germline V gives CDR1 MDHEN, CDR2 SYDVKM. V was trimmed by 4 bases and J by 6 bases, leaving 17 bases between them. The CDR3 contains 15 residues. This CDR3 reads CASSSSGLRRDTQYF. For the CDR3, the DNA is TGTGCCAGCAGTTCATCGGGCCTGCGAAGGGATACGCAGTATTTT.

This clone turned up a few times. CDR3 sequence reads: CASSHSGSGDTQYF. Written as DNA, the CDR3 is TGTGCCAGCAGCCACAGCGGGAGTGGAGATACGCAGTATTTT. J is TRBJ2-3 and V is TRBV3-1 (or the pseudogene TRBV3-2), with 8 bases lining up with TRBD2. This CDR3 region has 14 residues. Trimming at V came to 3 bases and at J to 5 bases, leaving 4 bases not matched to a gene. The germline CDR1 and CDR2 sequences are LGHDT and YNNKEL (reference sequence).

The chain links TRBV20-1 to TRBJ2-7, with no clear D. Trimming removed 3 bases at V and 2 bases at J, with 5 bases between. In germline, CDR1 is DFQATT, CDR2 SNEGSKA (reference sequence). This CDR3 region has 11 residues. This chain's CDR3 is CSARQTYEQYF. The CDR3 DNA is TGCAGTGCTAGGCAGACCTACGAGCAGTACTTC.

The rearrangement links TRBV13 to TRBJ1-1; D might be TRBD1 (5 bases). This CDR3 has 14 amino acids. The V end lost 5 bases, the J end lost 3 bases, and 13 bases lay between the germline ends. Germline values: CDR1 PRHDT, CDR2 FYEKMQ (reference sequence). The CDR3 DNA follows: TGTGCCAGCAGCCCGGGGCCAGAGGACACTGAAGCTTTCTTT. It encodes CASSPGPEDTEAFF.

V and J are TRBV12-3 or TRBV12-4 and TRBJ2-1, with no clear D. The CDR3 is made up of 12 amino acids. Deletions cut 8 bases from V and 3 bases from J, with 8 bases between. The CDR3 spells CASRSYYNEQFF. In nucleotides, the CDR3 is TGTGCCAGCCGAAGTTACTACAATGAGCAGTTCTTC.

A single count supports this clone. An end of the junction does not agree with germline; a read error may underlie this. The gene calls are TRBV18 and TRBJ1-4; the match to TRBD1 covers 8 bases. CDR1 KGHSH and CDR2 LQKENI come from the germline V gene. The CDR3 contains 16 residues. This chain's CDR3 is CASSPPARGQTENLFF. DNA of the CDR3: TGTGCCAGCTCACCACCAGCCAGGGGGCAAACCGAAAACCTGTTTTTT.

This clone occurred a few times. The chain recombines TRBV2 with TRBJ2-5; the match to TRBD2 covers 7 bases. Per the germline V gene, CDR1 is SNHLY and CDR2 is FYNNEI. The V gene end was trimmed by 7 bases and the J gene end by 4 bases; junction bases not matched to a gene: 6. The CDR3 runs 13 residues. The CDR3 DNA sequence: TGTGCCAGCAATAGAGGGGAGGGAGAGACCCAGTACTTC. Amino acids: CASNRGEGETQYF.

This chain uses TRBV11-1 with TRBJ2-2; a weak D match, TRBD2 (6 bases). V was trimmed by 7 bases and J by 0 bases, leaving 9 bases between them. The CDR3 is made up of 14 amino acids. Germline lookup yields CDR1 SGHAT and CDR2 FQDESV (reference sequence). The CDR3 spells CASMEGSNTGELFF. CDR3 coding DNA: TGTGCCAGCATGGAGGGATCGAACACCGGGGAGCTGTTTTTT. The full variable domain, with the rest looked up from reference TRBV11-1 and TRBJ2-2, is EAEVAQSPRYKITEKSQAVAFWCDPISGHATLYWYRQILGQGPELLVQFQDESVVDDSQLPKDRFSAERLKGVDSTLKIQPAELGDSAMYLCASMEGSNTGELFFGEGSRLTVL.

The chain carries TRBV3-1 (or the pseudogene TRBV3-2) and TRBJ2-2; D is possibly TRBD2 (6 bases). The V end lost 1 base, the J end lost 0 bases, and 6 bases lay between the germline ends. The CDR3 runs to 15 residues. From germline, CDR1 is LGHDT and CDR2 YNNKEL (reference sequence). CDR3 DNA sequence: TGTGCCAGCAGCCAAGGGACTACGAACACCGGGGAGCTGTTTTTT. It specifies CASSQGTTNTGELFF.

This clone was picked up a small number of times. The chain links TRBV6-1 to TRBJ1-2, with TRBD1 as a possible D gene (5 bases). The CDR3 loop spans 14 amino acids. Per the germline V gene, CDR1 is MNHNS and CDR2 is SASEGT. The V gene lost 3 bases and the J gene lost 4 bases, with 12 bases spanning the gap. CDR3 protein: CASSEWRGSYGYTF. The CDR3 DNA is TGTGCCAGCAGTGAGTGGAGGGGTTCCTATGGCTACACCTTC.

CDR3 coding DNA: TGTGCCAGCAGTCCCCAGGGCAGCAATCAGCCCCAGCATTTT. This encodes CASSPQGSNQPQHF. The V gene is TRBV27, the J gene TRBJ1-5; D may be TRBD1 (5 bases). The CDR3 loop spans 14 amino acids. Germline V CDR1 and CDR2: MNHEY, SMNVEV (reference sequence). The V gene lost 5 bases and the J gene lost 1 base, with 9 bases spanning the gap.

V usage is TRBV7-2 and J usage is TRBJ1-5; D is unclear. Germline V gene lookup returns CDR1 SGHTA and CDR2 FQGNSA. V lost 7 bases, J lost 0 bases, and 7 bases lay in between. The CDR3 is 13 amino acids. CDR3 DNA sequence: TGTGCCAGCACGAGGGCTAGCAATCAGCCCCAGCATTTT. Its protein is CASTRASNQPQHF.

The chain couples TRBV7-9 to TRBJ2-2, with a weak D call TRBD2 (6 bases). V was clipped by 7 bases and J by 6 bases, with 15 bases between them. Germline V lookup: CDR1 SEHNR, CDR2 FQNEAQ (reference sequence). This CDR3 has 14 amino acids. For the CDR3, the DNA is TGTGCCAGCACTGAGCGAGGAGGGCCCGGGGAGCTGTTTTTT. It yields the protein CASTERGGPGELFF.

This clone is a singleton in its sample. This rearrangement joins TRBV6-4 to TRBJ2-6; D call uncertain. Germline V CDR1 and CDR2: MRHNA, SNTAGT. This CDR3 has 14 amino acids. Trimming removed 3 bases from V and 1 base from J, with 4 bases in between. The CDR3 spells CASSERSGANVLTF. In DNA form, the CDR3 reads TGTGCCAGCAGTGAACGGTCTGGGGCCAACGTCCTGACTTTC.

The chain joins TRBV5-1 to TRBJ1-4; 8 bases are a match to TRBD1. This CDR3 contains 18 residues. After removal of 0 bases from V and 0 bases from J, the junction contained 7 bases not matched to a gene. CDR1 is SGHRS and CDR2 is YFSETQ in the germline V gene. CDR3 nucleotide sequence: TGCGCCAGCAGCTTGGGTACAGGGGGTTACTCAACTAATGAAAAACTGTTTTTT. It is translated as CASSLGTGGYSTNEKLFF.

The CDR3 nucleotides are TGTGCCAGCAGCGTGTATCGCAGGGGTGGGGAGACCCAGTACTTC. This encodes CASSVYRRGGETQYF. This sequence joins TRBV5-6 and TRBJ2-5; perhaps TRBD1 as D (6 bases). Germline-derived CDR1 and CDR2 are SGHDT and YYEEEE. The V gene lost 4 bases and the J gene lost 5 bases, with 18 bases spanning the gap. The CDR3 extends over 15 amino acids.

The chain combines TRBV27 with TRBJ1-6, with 7 bases that match TRBD1. The ends lost 6 bases at V and 5 bases at J; junction bases unmatched: 4. This CDR3 contains 14 residues. Germline CDR1 reads MNHEY; CDR2 reads SMNVEV (reference sequence). Here the CDR3 reads CASRRDRDNSPLHF. CDR3 DNA: TGTGCCAGCAGGCGGGACAGAGATAATTCACCCCTCCACTTT.

The CDR3 nucleotides are TGTGCCAGCAGCTTTTCGAACACTGAAGCTTTCTTT. Translated: CASSFSNTEAFF. The chain joins TRBV7-9 to TRBJ1-1; D gene unclear. Germline V gene lookup returns CDR1 SEHNR and CDR2 FQNEAQ (reference sequence). CDR3 length: 12 residues. V was shortened by 3 bases and J by 1 base, with 3 bases between the two germline ends.

The chain uses TRBV9 and TRBJ1-1; D is ambiguous. V gave up 0 bases and J gave up 7 bases, with 19 bases separating them. Germline V gene sequence: CDR1 SGDLS, CDR2 YYNGEE. The CDR3 extends over 16 amino acids. Written as DNA, the CDR3 is TGTGCCAGCAGCGTAGTTCCCCACAGTGAGTCCTGTGAAGCTTTCTTT. This codes for CASSVVPHSESCEAFF.

CDR3 sequence: CASSQEWWGSDTEAFF. The CDR3 nucleotides are TGTGCCAGCAGCCAAGAGTGGTGGGGTTCGGACACTGAAGCTTTCTTT. The chain combines TRBV4-2 with TRBJ1-1; no clear D. Trimming took 0 bases from V and 3 from J, leaving 14 bases between them. Germline V gene data show CDR1 as LGHNA and CDR2 as YNFKEQ. The CDR3 covers 16 residues.

The V and J genes are TRBV18 and TRBJ1-1, with no clear D. CDR3 length equals 14 residues. The germline V gene has CDR1 KGHSH and CDR2 LQKENI. V shed 3 bases and J shed 11 bases, with 19 bases lying between them. In DNA form, the CDR3 reads TGTGCCAGCTCACCTAAGGTAGATGGGGAGATGGCTTTCTTT. It translates to CASSPKVDGEMAFF.

This sequence joins TRBV27 and TRBJ2-5; 9 nucleotides line up with TRBD2. The J segment lost 5 bases and the V segment lost 6 bases, leaving 7 bases of the junction unmatched. The CDR3 extends over 14 amino acids. Germline loops: CDR1 MNHEY, CDR2 SMNVEV (reference sequence). The CDR3: CASSSGLADETQYF. The CDR3 DNA sequence: TGTGCCAGCAGCTCGGGACTAGCTGATGAGACCCAGTACTTC.

CDR3 amino acids: CASSRGGAGTDTQYF. CDR3 DNA sequence: TGTGCCAGCAGCCGCGGGGGGGCAGGCACAGATACGCAGTATTTT. V and J are TRBV6-2 or TRBV6-3 and TRBJ2-3; TRBD2 matches at 9 bases. The CDR3 extends over 15 amino acids. The germline V gene has CDR1 MNHEY and CDR2 SVGEGT. Trimming took 6 bases from V and 1 from J; bases not matched to a gene: 5.

The chain carries TRBV10-1 and TRBJ2-2; D may be TRBD1 (5 bases). This CDR3 region has 15 residues. Germline-derived CDR1 and CDR2 are WNHNN and SYGVQD (reference sequence). Trimming took off 10 bases at V and 4 bases at J, with 19 bases between the two ends. CDR3 nucleotides: TGCGCCACCAGGTGGGGCTCCTATGTCACCGGGGAGCTGTTTTTT. It specifies CATRWGSYVTGELFF.

J is TRBJ1-2 and V is TRBV19; 10 bases are shared with TRBD1. The J segment lost 1 base and the V segment lost 6 bases, leaving 2 bases of the junction unmatched. From germline, CDR1 is LNHDA and CDR2 SQIVND (reference sequence). The CDR3 extends over 14 amino acids. The chain's CDR3 is CASSRDRGNYGYTF. The CDR3 DNA reads TGTGCCAGTAGCCGGGACAGGGGTAACTATGGCTACACCTTC.

This chain joins TRBV12-3 or TRBV12-4 and TRBJ1-3, with unresolved D. Trimming took off 1 base at V and 4 bases at J, with 2 bases between the two ends. This CDR3 is built from 12 residues. This chain's CDR3 is CASSLEGNTIYF. The DNA for the CDR3 is TGTGCCAGCAGTTTAGAAGGAAACACCATATATTTT.

The V and J genes are TRBV5-6 and TRBJ1-5; D is unclear. V lost 2 bases and J lost 5, with 8 bases in between. The CDR3 totals 13 residues. From germline, CDR1 is SGHDT and CDR2 YYEEEE. The CDR3, as DNA: TGTGCCAGCAGCTTTGGGTTTTATCAGCCCCAGCATTTT. Translating it yields CASSFGFYQPQHF.

CDR3 residues: CATSDSGGRHETQYF. The CDR3, as DNA: TGTGCCACCAGTGACTCAGGGGGGAGGCATGAGACCCAGTACTTC. The chain is built from TRBV24-1 and TRBJ2-5, with a weak D call TRBD1 (7 bases). The V and J ends lost 4 bases and 5 bases respectively, with 16 bases between them. The germline CDR1 and CDR2 sequences are KGHDR and SFDVKD. The CDR3 runs to 15 residues.

The chain carries TRBV5-1 and TRBJ2-1; 10 bases align to TRBD1. V was clipped by 7 bases and J by 5 bases; unmatched bases: 6. The CDR3 runs to 14 residues. Germline-derived CDR1 and CDR2 are SGHRS and YFSETQ. The CDR3 spells CASRQGAEDNEQFF. The DNA for the CDR3 is TGCGCCAGCCGACAGGGGGCGGAGGACAATGAGCAGTTCTTC.